These 8 T cell receptor beta chains were sequenced from one sample in a study of tumour-infiltrating T cells in Burkitt lymphoma. Sequenced by immunoSEQ multiplex PCR; TCRdb stores in-frame clones only, minus some. This table has around 13,000 clones, 65% to 90% appearing once. Material for sequencing was tumor tissue. These receptors all stem from a human donor with diffuse large B-cell lymphoma.

The J gene is TRBJ1-4, the V gene TRBV29-1; D is uncertain. Per germline, CDR1 SQVTM and CDR2 ANQGSEA. V shed 0 bases and J shed 0 bases, with 5 bases lying between them. This CDR3 contains 14 residues. Here the CDR3 reads CSVEDTTTNEKLFF. The DNA of the CDR3 is TGCAGCGTTGAAGACACCACAACTAATGAAAAACTGTTTTTT.

This clone was seen only once. The chain recombines TRBV2 with TRBJ2-3; D is unresolved. Per the germline V gene, CDR1 is SNHLY and CDR2 is FYNNEI. The CDR3 sequence is 17 residues long. Trimming removed 4 bases at V and 0 bases at J, with 17 bases between. Here the CDR3 reads CASSVEIDEASTDTQYF. The CDR3 bases are TGTGCCAGCAGTGTTGAAATAGATGAGGCTAGCACAGATACGCAGTATTTT.

This chain joins TRBV5-5 and TRBJ1-2; 7 positions agree with TRBD1. The length of the CDR3 is 15 residues. The junction had 6 bases not matched to a gene; V was cut back by 0 bases and J by 4 bases. Germline CDR1 SGHKS, CDR2 YYEKEE (reference sequence). DNA of the CDR3: TGTGCCAGCAGCTTGGAGGGGACAGCCGTCTATGGCTACACCTTC. It yields the protein CASSLEGTAVYGYTF.

The chain employs TRBV7-2 and TRBJ1-1, with 7 bases matching TRBD1. V trimming: 5 bases; J trimming: 1 base; junction bases outside the gene matches: 7. Germline CDR1 is SGHTA and CDR2 is FQGNSA. The CDR3 covers 15 residues. The CDR3 DNA reads as TGTGCCAGCAGCCTGAGGGGGCCGGGGAACACTGAAGCTTTCTTT. Translated, it gives CASSLRGPGNTEAFF. Drawing the rest from reference TRBV7-2 and TRBJ1-1, the complete variable domain is GAGVSQSPSNKVTEKGKDVELRCDPISGHTALYWYRQSLGQGLEFLIYFQGNSAPDKSGLPSDRFSAERTGGSVSTLTIQRTQQEDSAVYLCASSLRGPGNTEAFFGQGTRLTVV.

In its sample, this clone was seen a few times. V gene TRBV10-3 combines with J gene TRBJ1-2; 8 bases map to TRBD1. The CDR3 consists of 13 residues. Germline trimming cut 7 bases from V and 5 bases from J; bases unmatched to any gene: 6. Per germline, CDR1 ENHRY and CDR2 SYGVKD. DNA for the CDR3: TGTGCCATCACCCCGACAGGGGAGTATGGCTACACCTTC. Residues: CAITPTGEYGYTF.

This chain links TRBV10-1 with TRBJ1-5; D might be TRBD1 (6 bases). The germline V and J ends were trimmed by 6 bases and 7 bases, with 13 bases remaining between them. CDR3 length: 13 residues. The germline CDR1 and CDR2 sequences are WNHNN and SYGVQD (reference sequence). The CDR3 loop is CASRQDRSQPQHF. For the CDR3, the DNA is TGCGCCAGCAGACAAGACAGGTCCCAGCCCCAGCATTTT.

The chain has TRBV7-6 and TRBJ2-5, with 8 bases lining up with TRBD1. CDR3 size: 14 residues. Trimming at V came to 3 bases and at J to 4 bases, leaving 4 bases not matched to a gene. The germline CDR1 and CDR2 sequences are SGHVS and FNYEAQ. The CDR3 loop reads CASSLIQGGETQYF. CDR3 in DNA: TGTGCCAGCAGCTTGATACAGGGGGGAGAGACCCAGTACTTC.

V usage is TRBV6-5 and J usage is TRBJ1-1; D gene ambiguous. V was cut by 5 bases and J by 7 bases, with 11 bases left in between. The CDR3 is 12 amino acids. From germline, CDR1 is MNHEY and CDR2 SVGAGI. CDR3: CASSLYGGEAFF. CDR3 in DNA: TGTGCCAGCAGTCTATACGGTGGTGAAGCTTTCTTT.